This TCR beta chain was recovered during a study of shared clonotypes between healthy human individuals. Across the study: Those who served as donors were two women and a few men between the ages of 18 and 49. The plates for each donor numbered three CD4 naive, three CD4 memory, two CD8 naive and one CD8 memory. General study findings and limits: Depth of sequencing was expected to influence donor clonotype sharing.

TCRdb keeps only in-frame clones here, not all; method: immunoSEQ multiplex PCR. The sample includes hundreds of thousands of clones, about 95% seen only once; the top ten take over 0.09%. On this clone itself: What it recognizes is unknown.

Naivety among CD8 cells was defined by CD45RO negativity and positive CCR7 selection, thereby excluding terminally differentiated effector memory CD45RA+ cells. Sequenced input: naive CD8+ T cells sorted from blood. The clonotype was recovered from a woman between 25 and 40 years old in good health.

CDR3 amino acids: CASTPTFYQGLGYYEQYF. CDR3 sequence (DNA): TGTGCCAGCACCCCGACCTTCTACCAGGGACTAGGATACTACGAGCAGTACTTC. V and J are TRBV7-8 and TRBJ2-7; 8 nucleotides align to TRBD2. V shed 7 bases and J 3 bases; nucleotides not matched to a gene: 20. The CDR3 runs to 18 residues. Germline V CDR1 and CDR2: SGHVS, FQNEAQ.